The TCR beta chain under discussion was sequenced for a study of CD8+CD57+ T cells in acquired aplastic anemia. About the research overall: Healthy-donor CD4+ cells averaged about 11 million reads.

V lost 6 bases and J 5 bases, leaving 15 bases between the germline ends. The CDR3 runs 13 residues. Germline V lookup: CDR1 DFQATT, CDR2 SNEGSKA (reference sequence). Overall study findings and caveats: The study identified roughly 29 CD8+ CDR3 sequences shared by patients and controls.

The sample holds many counts of this clonotype. What it binds is unknown. Genomic DNA templated the TCR beta VDJ and CDR3 profiling. TCRdb itself ran the reads through MiXCR, one entry per CDR3 protein. There are 86,000 or so distinct CDR3 sequences in the sample; approximately 45% occur only once, and 60% to 75% lies in the top ten. This clonotype originated in a human donor in good health, serving as a control. The chain is built from TRBV20-1 and TRBJ2-3, with unresolved D. The sequenced sample consisted of sorted CD4+, CD8+, or CD8+CD57+ T cells (not recorded which) from PBMCs. The CDR3, as DNA: TGCAGTGCCCGGCGCATAATGGGAGATACGCAGTATTTT. This encodes CSARRIMGDTQYF.